This T cell receptor (beta chain) was captured by sequencing in a study of OX40 agonist ivuxolimab in advanced cancers. For the study at large: Treatment received earlier with anti-PD-1, anti-PD-L1 or anti-CTLA-4 agents was allowed, and approximately 40% had some.

About this clone itself: Its antigen is unidentified.

Broader study findings: The study observed clonal expansion of CD4+ and CD8+ blood T cells by week 6 at 0.1 to 3.0 mg/kg. Partial responders receiving 0.1-3.0 mg/kg showed among the lowest clonal expansion. Normalized T-cell clonal expansion was also low in some nonresponders.

The method was immunoSEQ multiplex PCR; TCRdb's version includes in-frame clones alone and lacks a portion of them. The data show some 39,000 clones, with around 90% seen just once and 6% held by the top ten. In germline, CDR1 is MDHEN, CDR2 SYDVKM. V trimming: 4 bases; J trimming: 7 bases; junction bases outside the gene matches: 14. The CDR3 sequence is 16 residues long. The chain is built from TRBV28 and TRBJ2-5; 8 bases are a match to TRBD2. The sequencing here drew on CD4+ or CD8+ T cells sorted from blood, taken in a trial of the OX40 agonist ivuxolimab. This TCR was sampled from an adult with an advanced solid tumor such as melanoma, head and neck, liver or kidney cancer. The CDR3 loop reads CASSSHTRSGKGTQYF. The CDR3 bases are TGTGCCAGCAGTTCCCACACGCGTAGCGGGAAAGGGACCCAGTACTTC.